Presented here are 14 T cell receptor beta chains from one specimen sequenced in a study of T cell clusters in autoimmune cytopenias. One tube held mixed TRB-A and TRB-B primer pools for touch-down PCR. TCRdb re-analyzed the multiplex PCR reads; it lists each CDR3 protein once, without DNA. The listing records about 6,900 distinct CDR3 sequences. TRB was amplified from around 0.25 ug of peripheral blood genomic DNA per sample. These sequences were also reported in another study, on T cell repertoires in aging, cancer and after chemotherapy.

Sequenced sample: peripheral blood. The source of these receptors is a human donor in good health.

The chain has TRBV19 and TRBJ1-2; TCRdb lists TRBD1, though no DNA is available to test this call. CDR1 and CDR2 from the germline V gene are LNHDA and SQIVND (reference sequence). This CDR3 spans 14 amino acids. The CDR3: CASSGQGWGNGYTF.

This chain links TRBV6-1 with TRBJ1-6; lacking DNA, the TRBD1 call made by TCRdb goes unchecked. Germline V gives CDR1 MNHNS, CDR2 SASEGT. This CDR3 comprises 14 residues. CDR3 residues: CASRGFTGNSPLHF.

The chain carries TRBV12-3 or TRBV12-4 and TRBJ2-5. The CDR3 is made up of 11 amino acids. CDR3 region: CASSLAETQYF.

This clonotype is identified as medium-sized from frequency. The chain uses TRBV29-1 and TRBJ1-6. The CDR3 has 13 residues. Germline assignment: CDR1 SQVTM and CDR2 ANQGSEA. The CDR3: CSVEDQGNSPLHF. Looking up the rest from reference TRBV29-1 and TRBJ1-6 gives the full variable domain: SAVISQKPSRDICQRGTSLTIQCQVDSQVTMMFWYRQQPGQSLTLIATANQGSEATYESGFVIDKFPISRPNLTFSTLTVSNMSPEDSSIYLCSVEDQGNSPLHFGNGTRLTVT.

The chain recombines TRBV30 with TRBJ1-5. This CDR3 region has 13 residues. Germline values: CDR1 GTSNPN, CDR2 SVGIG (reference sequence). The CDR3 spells CAWSVGGHQPQHF.

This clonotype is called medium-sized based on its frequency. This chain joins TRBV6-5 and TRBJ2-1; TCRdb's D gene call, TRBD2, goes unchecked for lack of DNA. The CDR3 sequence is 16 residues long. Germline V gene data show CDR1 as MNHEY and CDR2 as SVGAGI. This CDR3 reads CASSYGRGPTVDEQFF.

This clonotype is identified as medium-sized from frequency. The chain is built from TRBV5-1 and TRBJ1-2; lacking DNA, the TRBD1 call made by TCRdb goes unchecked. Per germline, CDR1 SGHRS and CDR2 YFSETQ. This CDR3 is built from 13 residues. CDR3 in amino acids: CASNMAGVDGYTF.

The CDR3 sequence: CASSSGDFHEAFF. The V gene is TRBV27, the J gene TRBJ1-1; TCRdb designates TRBD1, a call that cannot be tested without DNA. Per the germline V gene, CDR1 is MNHEY and CDR2 is SMNVEV (reference sequence). The CDR3 extends over 13 amino acids.

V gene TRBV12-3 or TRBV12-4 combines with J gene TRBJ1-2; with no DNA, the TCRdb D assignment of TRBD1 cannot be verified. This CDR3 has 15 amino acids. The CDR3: CASSLTGTGFYGYTF.

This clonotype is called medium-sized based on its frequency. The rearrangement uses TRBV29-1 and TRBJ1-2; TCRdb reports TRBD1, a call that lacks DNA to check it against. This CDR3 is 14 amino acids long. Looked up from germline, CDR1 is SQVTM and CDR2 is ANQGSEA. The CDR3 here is CSVEGQGGAYGYTF.

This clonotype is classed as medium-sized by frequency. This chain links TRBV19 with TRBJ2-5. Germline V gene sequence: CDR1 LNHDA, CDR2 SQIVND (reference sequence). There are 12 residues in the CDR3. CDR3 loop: CASRDGGETQYF.

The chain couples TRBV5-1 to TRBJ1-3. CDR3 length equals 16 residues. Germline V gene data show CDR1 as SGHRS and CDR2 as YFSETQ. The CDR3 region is CASSLLRESSGNTIYF.

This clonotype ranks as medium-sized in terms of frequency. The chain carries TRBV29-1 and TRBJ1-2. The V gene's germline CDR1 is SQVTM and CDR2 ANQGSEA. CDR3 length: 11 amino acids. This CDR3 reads CSVGQNYGYTF.

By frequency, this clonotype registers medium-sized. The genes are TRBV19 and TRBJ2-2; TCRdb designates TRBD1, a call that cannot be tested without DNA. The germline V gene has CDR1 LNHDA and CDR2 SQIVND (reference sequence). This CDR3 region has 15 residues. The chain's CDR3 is CASSISGADTGELFF.